Described below is a single T cell receptor beta chain sequence and its context. The antigen remains undetermined. This could be a read error, since a much larger clone is one nucleotide away. The entry originates in a study of tumor and adjacent non-tumor tissue in lung cancer. Three rounds of nested PCR, following a modified ARM-PCR protocol, produced the TCRbeta library. Via MiXCR, TCRdb re-called the multiplex PCR reads, giving one row per CDR3 protein. The data hold about 86,000 distinct CDR3 sequences, with roughly three quarters observed a single time. No cell sorting was done before RNA was extracted from the tissue. This non-tumor lung sample came from over 3 cm beyond the tumor edge. Study results and limitations: Top 100 clones took a larger repertoire share in normal lung.

With 6 bases removed from V and 2 bases from J, the gap between germline ends came to 11 bases. This CDR3 is 14 amino acids long. Germline CDR1 and CDR2: SEHNR and FQNEAQ (reference sequence). The rearrangement links TRBV7-9 to TRBJ1-5; no definite D call. Sequenced: distant non-tumor lung tissue. The receptor's source is a woman in her forties or fifties with non-small cell lung cancer. CDR3 coding DNA: TGTGCCAGCAGTTTCGACGCGGGCAATCAGCCCCAGCATTTT. Translating gives CASSFDAGNQPQHF.